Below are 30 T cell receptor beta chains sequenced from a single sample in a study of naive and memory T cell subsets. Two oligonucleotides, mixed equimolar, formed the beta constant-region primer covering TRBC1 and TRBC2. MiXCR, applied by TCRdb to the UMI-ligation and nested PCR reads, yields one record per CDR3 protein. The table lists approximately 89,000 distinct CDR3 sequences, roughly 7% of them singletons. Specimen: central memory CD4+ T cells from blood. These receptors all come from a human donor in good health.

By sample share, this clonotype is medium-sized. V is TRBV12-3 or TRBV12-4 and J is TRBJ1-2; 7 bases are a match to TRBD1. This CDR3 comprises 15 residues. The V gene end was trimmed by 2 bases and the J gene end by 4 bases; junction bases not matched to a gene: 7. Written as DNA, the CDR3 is TGTGCCAGCAGTTTAACGACAGGGAAAGTCTATGGCTACACCTTC. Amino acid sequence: CASSLTTGKVYGYTF.

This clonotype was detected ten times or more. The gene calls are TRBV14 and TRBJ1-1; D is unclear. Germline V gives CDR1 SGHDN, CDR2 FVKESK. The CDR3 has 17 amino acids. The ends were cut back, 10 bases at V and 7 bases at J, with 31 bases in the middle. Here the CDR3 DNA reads TGTGCCAACGATACTAGACACGGCCCAGGAATGAGGGTTGAAGCTTTCTTT. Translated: CANDTRHGPGMRVEAFF.

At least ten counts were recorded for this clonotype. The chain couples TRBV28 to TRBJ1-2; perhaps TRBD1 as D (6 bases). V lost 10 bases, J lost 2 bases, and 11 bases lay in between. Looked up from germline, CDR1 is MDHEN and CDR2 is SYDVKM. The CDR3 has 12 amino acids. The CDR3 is CATLQGNYGYTF. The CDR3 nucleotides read TGTGCCACCCTGCAGGGGAACTATGGCTACACCTTC.

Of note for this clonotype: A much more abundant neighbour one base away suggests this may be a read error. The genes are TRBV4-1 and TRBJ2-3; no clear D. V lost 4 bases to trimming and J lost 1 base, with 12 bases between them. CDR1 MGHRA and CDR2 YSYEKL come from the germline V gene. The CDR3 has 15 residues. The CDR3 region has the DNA TGCGCCAGCAGCCGAGATCAGACACGCACAGATACGCAGTATTTT. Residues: CASSRDQTRTDTQYF.

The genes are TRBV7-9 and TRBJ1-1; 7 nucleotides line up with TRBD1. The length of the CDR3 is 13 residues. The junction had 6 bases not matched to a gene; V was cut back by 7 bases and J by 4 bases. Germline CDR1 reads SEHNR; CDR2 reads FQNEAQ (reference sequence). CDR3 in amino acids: CASTRTGGTEAFF. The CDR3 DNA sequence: TGTGCCAGCACCAGGACAGGCGGCACTGAAGCTTTCTTT.

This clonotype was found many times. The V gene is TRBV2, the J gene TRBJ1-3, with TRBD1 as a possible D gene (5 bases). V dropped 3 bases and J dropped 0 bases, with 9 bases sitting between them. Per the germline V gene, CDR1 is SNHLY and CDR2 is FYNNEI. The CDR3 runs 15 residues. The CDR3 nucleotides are TGTGCCAGCAGTGATGGACACCGCTCTGGAAACACCATATATTTT. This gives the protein CASSDGHRSGNTIYF.

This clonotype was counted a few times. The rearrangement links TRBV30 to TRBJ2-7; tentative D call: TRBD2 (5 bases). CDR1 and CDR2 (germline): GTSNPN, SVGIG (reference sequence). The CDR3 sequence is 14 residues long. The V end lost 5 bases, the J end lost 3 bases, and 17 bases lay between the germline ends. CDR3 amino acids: CAWARGSGSYEQYF. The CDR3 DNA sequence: TGTGCCTGGGCCCGGGGAAGCGGCAGCTACGAGCAGTACTTC. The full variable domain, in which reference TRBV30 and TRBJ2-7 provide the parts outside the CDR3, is SQTIHQWPATLVQPVGSPLSLECTVEGTSNPNLYWYRQAAGRGLQLLFYSVGIGQISSEVPQNLSASRPQDRQFILSSKKLLLSDSGFYLCAWARGSGSYEQYFGPGTRLTVT.

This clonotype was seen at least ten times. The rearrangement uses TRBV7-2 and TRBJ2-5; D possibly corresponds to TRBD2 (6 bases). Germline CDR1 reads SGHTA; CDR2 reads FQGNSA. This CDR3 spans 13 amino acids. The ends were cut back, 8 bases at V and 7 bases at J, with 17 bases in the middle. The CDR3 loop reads CASGGRGLRTQYF. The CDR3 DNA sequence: TGTGCCAGCGGGGGTCGGGGGTTAAGGACCCAGTACTTC.

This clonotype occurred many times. The CDR3, as DNA: TGTGCCAGCAGTCAAAACCCCCGGGGTGCCTCTGAAGCTTTCTTT. Encoded protein: CASSQNPRGASEAFF. The genes are TRBV6-6 and TRBJ1-1; no clear D. Trimming removed 5 bases at V and 6 bases at J, with 19 bases between. In germline, CDR1 is MNHNY, CDR2 SVGAGI (reference sequence). This CDR3 has 15 amino acids.

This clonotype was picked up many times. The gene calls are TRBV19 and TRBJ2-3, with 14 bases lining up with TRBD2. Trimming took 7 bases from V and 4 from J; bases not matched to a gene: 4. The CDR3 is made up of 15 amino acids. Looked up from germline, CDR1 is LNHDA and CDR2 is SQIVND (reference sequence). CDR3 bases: TGTGCCAGTACTAGACTAGCGGGAGGGTCAGATACGCAGTATTTT. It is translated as CASTRLAGGSDTQYF. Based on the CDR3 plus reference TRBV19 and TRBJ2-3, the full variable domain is DGGITQSPKYLFRKEGQNVTLSCEQNLNHDAMYWYRQDPGQGLRLIYYSQIVNDFQKGDIAEGYSVSREKKESFPLTVTSAQKNPTAFYLCASTRLAGGSDTQYFGPGTRLTVL.

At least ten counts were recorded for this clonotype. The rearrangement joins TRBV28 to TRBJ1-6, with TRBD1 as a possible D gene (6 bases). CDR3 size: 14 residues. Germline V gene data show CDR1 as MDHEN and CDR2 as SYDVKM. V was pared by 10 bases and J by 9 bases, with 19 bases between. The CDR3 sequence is CATSTTGLVSPLHF. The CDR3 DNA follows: TGTGCCACTTCCACCACAGGGTTAGTTTCACCCCTCCACTTT.

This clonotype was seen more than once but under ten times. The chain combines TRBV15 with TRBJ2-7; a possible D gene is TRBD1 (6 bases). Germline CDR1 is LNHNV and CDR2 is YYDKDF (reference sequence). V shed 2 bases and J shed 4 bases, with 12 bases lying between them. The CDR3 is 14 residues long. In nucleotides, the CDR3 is TGTGCCACCAGCAGATGGGGAACAGGGTACGAGCAGTACTTC. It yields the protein CATSRWGTGYEQYF.

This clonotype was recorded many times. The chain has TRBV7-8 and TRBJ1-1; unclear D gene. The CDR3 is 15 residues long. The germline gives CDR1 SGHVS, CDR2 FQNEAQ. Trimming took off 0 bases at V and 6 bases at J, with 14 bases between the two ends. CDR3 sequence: CASSLALGVNAEAFF. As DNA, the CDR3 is TGTGCCAGCAGCTTAGCGCTCGGAGTAAACGCTGAAGCTTTCTTT. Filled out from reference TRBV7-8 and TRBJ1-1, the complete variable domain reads GAGVSQSPRYKVAKRGQDVALRCDPISGHVSLFWYQQALGQGPEFLTYFQNEAQLDKSGLPSDRFFAERPEGSVSTLKIQRTQQEDSAVYLCASSLALGVNAEAFFGQGTRLTVV.

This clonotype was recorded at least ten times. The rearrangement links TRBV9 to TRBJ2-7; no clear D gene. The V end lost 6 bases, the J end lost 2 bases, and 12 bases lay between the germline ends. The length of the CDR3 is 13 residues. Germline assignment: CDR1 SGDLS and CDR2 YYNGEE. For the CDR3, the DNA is TGTGCCAGCATGATGACGGTGGCCTACGAGCAGTACTTC. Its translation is CASMMTVAYEQYF.

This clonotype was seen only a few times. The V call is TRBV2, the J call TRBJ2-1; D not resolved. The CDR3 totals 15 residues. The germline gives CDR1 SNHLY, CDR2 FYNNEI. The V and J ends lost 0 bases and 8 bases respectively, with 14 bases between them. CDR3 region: CASSEALRPRDEQFF. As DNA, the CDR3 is TGTGCCAGCAGTGAAGCGCTTCGCCCTAGGGATGAGCAGTTCTTC.

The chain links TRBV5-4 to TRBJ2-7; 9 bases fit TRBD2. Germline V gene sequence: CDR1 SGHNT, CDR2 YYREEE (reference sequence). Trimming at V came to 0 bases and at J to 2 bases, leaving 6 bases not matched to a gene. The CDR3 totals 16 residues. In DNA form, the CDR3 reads TGTGCCAGCAGCTTGGGGGCGGGAGGGCCCACCTACGAGCAGTACTTC. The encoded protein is CASSLGAGGPTYEQYF.

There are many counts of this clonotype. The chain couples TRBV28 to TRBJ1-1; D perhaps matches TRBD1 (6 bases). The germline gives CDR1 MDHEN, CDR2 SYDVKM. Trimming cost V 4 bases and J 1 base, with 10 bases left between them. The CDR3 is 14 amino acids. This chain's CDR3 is CASSSGHANTEAFF. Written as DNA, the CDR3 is TGTGCCAGCAGTTCGGGACACGCGAACACTGAAGCTTTCTTT.

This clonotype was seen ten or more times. CDR3 in amino acids: CASSLSGNGNQPQHF. The CDR3 coding sequence is TGTGCCAGCAGTTTGTCGGGGAATGGCAATCAGCCCCAGCATTTT. This chain connects TRBV12-3 or TRBV12-4 to TRBJ1-5; the D is unclear. The CDR3 covers 15 residues. Trimming removed 3 bases from V and 2 bases from J, with 11 bases in between.

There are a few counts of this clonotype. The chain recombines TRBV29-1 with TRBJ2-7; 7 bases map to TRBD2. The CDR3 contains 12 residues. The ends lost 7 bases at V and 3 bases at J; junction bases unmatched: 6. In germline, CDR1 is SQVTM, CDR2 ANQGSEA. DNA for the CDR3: TGCAGCGCCGGGCGGACTAGCTACGAGCAGTACTTC. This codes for CSAGRTSYEQYF.

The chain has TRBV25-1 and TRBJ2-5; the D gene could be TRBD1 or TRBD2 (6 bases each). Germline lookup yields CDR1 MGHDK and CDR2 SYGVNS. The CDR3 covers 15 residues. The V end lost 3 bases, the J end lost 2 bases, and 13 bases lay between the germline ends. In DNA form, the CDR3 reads TGTGCCAGCAGTGACTTGGGGGGCTGGCAAGAGACCCAGTACTTC. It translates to CASSDLGGWQETQYF.

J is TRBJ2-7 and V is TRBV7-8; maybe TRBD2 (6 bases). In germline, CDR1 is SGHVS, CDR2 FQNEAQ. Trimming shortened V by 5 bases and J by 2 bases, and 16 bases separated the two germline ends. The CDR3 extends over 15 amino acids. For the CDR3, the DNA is TGTGCCAGCAGCCCCGGGTCGGGGGTAACCTACGAGCAGTACTTC. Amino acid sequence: CASSPGSGVTYEQYF.

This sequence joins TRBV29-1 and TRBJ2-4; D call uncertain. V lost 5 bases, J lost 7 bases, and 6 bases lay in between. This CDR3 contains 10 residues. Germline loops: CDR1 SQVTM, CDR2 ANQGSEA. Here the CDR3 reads CSVWGNIQYF. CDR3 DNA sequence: TGCAGCGTTTGGGGTAACATTCAGTACTTC.

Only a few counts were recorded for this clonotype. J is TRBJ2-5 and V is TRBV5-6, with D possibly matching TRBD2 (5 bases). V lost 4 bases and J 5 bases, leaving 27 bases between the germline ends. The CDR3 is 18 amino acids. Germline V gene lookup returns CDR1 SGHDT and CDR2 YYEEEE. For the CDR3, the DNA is TGTGCCAGCAGCCCTAGCCCCCTCCGGCTAGCAACGGAGGAGACCCAGTACTTC. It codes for CASSPSPLRLATEETQYF.

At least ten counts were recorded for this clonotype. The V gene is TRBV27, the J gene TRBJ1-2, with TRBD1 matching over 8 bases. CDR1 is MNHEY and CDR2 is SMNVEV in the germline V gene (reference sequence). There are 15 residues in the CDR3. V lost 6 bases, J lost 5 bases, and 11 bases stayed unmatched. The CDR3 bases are TGTGCCAGCAGCCATAACGACAGGGGTCTTTATGGCTACACCTTC. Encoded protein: CASSHNDRGLYGYTF.

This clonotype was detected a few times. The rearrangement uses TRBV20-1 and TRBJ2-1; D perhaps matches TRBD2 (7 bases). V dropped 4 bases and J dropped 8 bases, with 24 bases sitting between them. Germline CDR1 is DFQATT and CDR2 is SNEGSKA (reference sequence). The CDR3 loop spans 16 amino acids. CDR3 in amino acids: CSANTRPGSGGYEQFF. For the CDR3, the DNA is TGCAGTGCTAATACGAGACCGGGATCGGGGGGCTATGAGCAGTTCTTC.

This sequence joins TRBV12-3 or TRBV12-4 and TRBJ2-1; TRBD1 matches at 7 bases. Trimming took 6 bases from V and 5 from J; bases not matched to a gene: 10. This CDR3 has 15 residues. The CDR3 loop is CASREGQERNNEQFF. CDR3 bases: TGTGCCAGCAGGGAAGGACAGGAAAGAAACAATGAGCAGTTCTTC.

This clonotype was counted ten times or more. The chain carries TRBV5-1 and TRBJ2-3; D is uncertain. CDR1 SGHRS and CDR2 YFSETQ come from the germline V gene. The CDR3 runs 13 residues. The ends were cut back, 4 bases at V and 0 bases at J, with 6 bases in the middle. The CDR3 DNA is TGCGCCAGCAGCACCGCAAGCACAGATACGCAGTATTTT. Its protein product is CASSTASTDTQYF.

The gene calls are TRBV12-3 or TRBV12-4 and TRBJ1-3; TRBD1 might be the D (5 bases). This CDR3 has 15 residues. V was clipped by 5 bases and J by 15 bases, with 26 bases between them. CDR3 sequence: CASSRFQGSRVGEYF. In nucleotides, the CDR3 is TGTGCCAGCAGTCGTTTCCAGGGAAGTAGAGTCGGTGAATATTTT.

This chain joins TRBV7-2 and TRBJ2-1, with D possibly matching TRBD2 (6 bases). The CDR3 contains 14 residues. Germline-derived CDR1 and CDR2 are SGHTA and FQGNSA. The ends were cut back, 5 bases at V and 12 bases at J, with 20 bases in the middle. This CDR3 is CASSLPGSGGSQFF. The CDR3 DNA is TGTGCCAGCAGCCTCCCCGGGAGTGGGGGGTCGCAGTTCTTC.

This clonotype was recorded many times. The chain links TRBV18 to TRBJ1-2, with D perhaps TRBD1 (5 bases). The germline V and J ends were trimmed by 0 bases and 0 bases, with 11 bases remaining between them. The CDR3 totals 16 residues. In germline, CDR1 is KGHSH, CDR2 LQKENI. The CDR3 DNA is TGTGCCAGCTCACCACCGGGATGGGGGGCTAACTATGGCTACACCTTC. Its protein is CASSPPGWGANYGYTF.